What follows are 26 T cell receptor beta chains derived from one specimen sequenced in a study of cytomegalovirus exposure and HLA in healthy donors. Amplification used 60 Vbeta primers and 13 Jbeta primers. Measured with immunoSEQ multiplex PCR; TCRdb has only the in-frame clones, and not every one. The profile covers roughly 240,000 clones, with approximately 81% appearing a single time and 0.24% taken by the ten largest. The sample consisted of PBMCs. The receptors stem from a girl aged 2-10 years in good health and CMV-seronegative.

The chain recombines TRBV11-2 with TRBJ2-1; 10 bases are shared with TRBD2. The CDR3 has 17 amino acids. Germline loops: CDR1 SGHAT, CDR2 FQNNGV. The junction had 7 bases not matched to a gene; V was cut back by 4 bases and J by 1 base. The CDR3 nucleotides read TGTGCCAGCAGCTCCTCGTCTAGCGGGAGTTCCTACAATGAGCAGTTCTTC. It encodes CASSSSSSGSSYNEQFF.

The chain links TRBV11-2 to TRBJ2-5; 12 nucleotides align to TRBD2. This CDR3 is built from 14 residues. V was clipped by 5 bases and J by 3 bases; unmatched bases: 1. The germline gives CDR1 SGHAT, CDR2 FQNNGV. CDR3 loop: CASSRTSGKETQYF. The CDR3 coding sequence is TGTGCCAGCAGCAGGACTAGCGGGAAAGAGACCCAGTACTTC.

The chain carries TRBV5-4 and TRBJ2-1; the match to TRBD2 covers 11 bases. The CDR3 covers 15 residues. Germline CDR1 and CDR2: SGHNT and YYREEE (reference sequence). V lost 5 bases to trimming and J lost 5 bases; unmatched junction nucleotides: 6. CDR3 region: CASSPGLAGHNEQFF. In DNA, the CDR3 is TGTGCCAGCAGTCCCGGACTAGCGGGTCACAATGAGCAGTTCTTC.

The chain employs TRBV21-1 and TRBJ1-1; no check of the table's D call, TRBD1, against the DNA was made. TRBV21-1 is marked as a pseudogene. The CDR3 length is 14 residues. The CDR3 nucleotides are TGTGCCAGCAGCCCGGACAGCCAAAACACTGAAGCTTTCTTT. Its translation is CASSPDSQNTEAFF.

This clone was detected once. The chain has TRBV4-1 and TRBJ2-1; 9 bases fit TRBD1. Germline CDR1 is MGHRA and CDR2 is YSYEKL. Trimming removed 2 bases from V and 4 bases from J; junction bases left unmatched: 3. The CDR3 consists of 15 residues. CDR3 sequence: CASSQTGQGYNEQFF. The CDR3 nucleotides are TGCGCCAGCAGCCAAACGGGACAGGGTTACAATGAGCAGTTCTTC.

This chain uses TRBV4-2 with TRBJ2-7; 11 positions agree with TRBD1. The germline V gene has CDR1 LGHNA and CDR2 YNFKEQ. Losses at the gene ends were 0 bases for V and 0 bases for J; bases not matched to a gene: 1. The CDR3 covers 16 residues. The CDR3 reads CASSQDGTGGSYEQYF. The CDR3 nucleotides are TGTGCCAGCAGCCAAGATGGGACAGGGGGCTCCTACGAGCAGTACTTC.

The chain is built from TRBV23-1 and TRBJ2-7; D unclear. TRBV23-1 is an ORF; its function is uncertain. Trimming stripped 2 bases from V and 7 bases from J, with 9 bases between. The CDR3 is 12 residues long. The CDR3 loop reads CASSQLRVEQYF. CDR3 sequence (DNA): TGCGCCAGCAGTCAACTGCGAGTAGAGCAGTACTTC.

The chain links TRBV27 to TRBJ2-7, with 14 bases matching TRBD2. Germline lookup yields CDR1 MNHEY and CDR2 SMNVEV (reference sequence). The CDR3 covers 17 residues. The trim removed 0 bases at V and 3 bases at J, leaving 4 bases unmatched. CDR3 coding DNA: TGTGCCAGCAGTTTATCGGGGGGACTAGCGGGGGACTACGAGCAGTACTTC. Translation gives CASSLSGGLAGDYEQYF.

The chain joins TRBV4-2 to TRBJ2-1; D possibly corresponds to TRBD2 (5 bases). Trimming cost V 4 bases and J 9 bases, with 13 bases left between them. This CDR3 region has 13 residues. Germline loops: CDR1 LGHNA, CDR2 YNFKEQ. CDR3 sequence (DNA): TGTGCCAGCAGCCCCATGCAACGGGGTGAGCAGTTCTTC. It encodes CASSPMQRGEQFF.

This chain joins TRBV7-6 and TRBJ1-2; 9 bases align to TRBD1. V shed 5 bases, J shed 2 bases, and the junction held 6 bases outside the gene matches. Germline CDR1 SGHVS, CDR2 FNYEAQ. The CDR3 loop spans 15 amino acids. The CDR3 region has the DNA TGTGCCAGCAGCCCCTCCGGGACAGGGAACTATGGCTACACCTTC. Translating gives CASSPSGTGNYGYTF.

This chain links TRBV29-1 with TRBJ2-7; the D gene is possibly TRBD1 (5 bases). The germline gives CDR1 SQVTM, CDR2 ANQGSEA. This CDR3 region has 16 residues. V lost 3 bases, J lost 0 bases, and 18 bases lay in between. CDR3 region: CSVDGRVSQSSYEQYF. CDR3 DNA: TGCAGCGTTGACGGCAGGGTTAGCCAGAGCTCCTACGAGCAGTACTTC.

V gene TRBV30 combines with J gene TRBJ2-6, with 7 bases matching TRBD2. The length of the CDR3 is 16 residues. The ends lost 3 bases at V and 0 bases at J; junction bases unmatched: 5. CDR1 and CDR2 from the germline V gene are GTSNPN and SVGIG (reference sequence). CDR3: CAWRRPGGSGANVLTF. CDR3 DNA sequence: TGTGCCTGGAGACGCCCGGGGGGCTCTGGGGCCAACGTCCTGACTTTC.

V is TRBV19 and J is TRBJ2-3; 9 bases line up with TRBD2. The CDR3 has 16 amino acids. CDR1 is LNHDA, CDR2 SQIVND, per germline (reference sequence). The V and J ends lost 5 bases and 0 bases, in that order; junction bases with no gene match: 6. CDR3 nucleotides: TGTGCCAGTAGTTCCGGACTAGCGCTGAGCACAGATACGCAGTATTTT. It encodes CASSSGLALSTDTQYF.

The J gene is TRBJ2-3, the V gene TRBV5-6; 11 nucleotides match TRBD2. V shed 6 bases and J 1 base; nucleotides not matched to a gene: 10. Per germline, CDR1 SGHDT and CDR2 YYEEEE. The length of the CDR3 is 17 residues. CDR3 region: CASTRTSGHWGTDTQYF. Written as DNA, the CDR3 is TGTGCCAGCACCCGGACTAGCGGGCACTGGGGCACAGATACGCAGTATTTT.

The chain carries TRBV5-1 and TRBJ2-5, with TRBD2 matching over 9 bases. Gene TRBJ2-7 matches the end of the DNA better, so the J call may be wrong. Looked up from germline, CDR1 is SGHRS and CDR2 is YFSETQ. The CDR3 covers 15 residues. In DNA, the CDR3 is TGCGCCAGCAGCACTGCGGGAGGGAGGGCCTACGAGCAGTACTTC. Translated: CASSTAGGRAYEQYF.

The rearrangement uses TRBV5-1 and TRBJ2-2; 12 nucleotides align to TRBD2. Trimming took 4 bases from V and 5 from J; bases not matched to a gene: 6. This CDR3 has 16 amino acids. The germline V gene encodes CDR1 SGHRS and CDR2 YFSETQ. The CDR3 bases are TGCGCCAGCAGCCACCTAGCGGGGGGGCCGACCGGGGAGCTGTTTTTT. Its protein product is CASSHLAGGPTGELFF.

The rearrangement links TRBV19 to TRBJ1-1; 7 nucleotides match TRBD1. CDR1 and CDR2 from the germline V gene are LNHDA and SQIVND (reference sequence). The CDR3 is 14 residues long. The V segment lost 7 bases and the J segment 8 bases; nucleotides outside the gene matches: 13. The CDR3 loop reads CASKRGPTGLEAFF. Here the CDR3 DNA reads TGTGCCAGTAAAAGAGGCCCGACAGGGTTGGAAGCTTTCTTT. The whole variable domain, filled in from reference TRBV19 and TRBJ1-1, reads DGGITQSPKYLFRKEGQNVTLSCEQNLNHDAMYWYRQDPGQGLRLIYYSQIVNDFQKGDIAEGYSVSREKKESFPLTVTSAQKNPTAFYLCASKRGPTGLEAFFGQGTRLTVV.

The chain carries TRBV7-9 and TRBJ2-7; possible D gene TRBD2, 6 bases. The CDR3 is made up of 13 amino acids. Germline CDR1 is SEHNR and CDR2 is FQNEAQ (reference sequence). V lost 7 bases, J lost 1 base, and 11 bases lay in between. The CDR3 is CASTGGISYEQYF. The CDR3 DNA follows: TGTGCCAGCACCGGGGGAATATCCTACGAGCAGTACTTC.

The rearrangement uses TRBV5-1 and TRBJ2-5; 8 bases match TRBD1. There are 16 residues in the CDR3. Trimming at V came to 1 base and at J to 3 bases, leaving 8 bases not matched to a gene. Germline V gene data show CDR1 as SGHRS and CDR2 as YFSETQ. The CDR3 here is CASSLNGQGGEETQYF. As DNA, the CDR3 is TGCGCCAGCAGCTTGAATGGACAGGGAGGTGAAGAGACCCAGTACTTC.

The table lists this clone with a few counts. The chain has TRBV6-4 and TRBJ1-3, with D uncertain. This CDR3 is built from 15 residues. Between the trimmed V and J ends, which lost 6 bases and 2 bases, there was a span of 14 bases. CDR1 and CDR2 (germline): MRHNA, SNTAGT. The CDR3 nucleotides are TGTGCCAGCAGGAATGAGCAGGCTCCTGGAAACACCATATATTTT. Amino acids: CASRNEQAPGNTIYF.

The rearrangement joins TRBV7-9 to TRBJ2-5, with 7 bases identical to TRBD1. J gave up 3 bases and V 5 bases, and 9 bases lay outside the gene matches. The germline CDR1 and CDR2 sequences are SEHNR and FQNEAQ (reference sequence). This CDR3 is built from 15 residues. CDR3 sequence: CASSTRKGTEETQYF. The CDR3 DNA reads as TGTGCCAGCAGCACCCGAAAGGGGACAGAAGAGACCCAGTACTTC.

V and J are TRBV5-6 and TRBJ2-3; D is perhaps TRBD2 (5 bases). There are 14 residues in the CDR3. The germline V gene encodes CDR1 SGHDT and CDR2 YYEEEE. Trimming removed 5 bases from V and 2 bases from J, with 12 bases in between. The CDR3 nucleotides read TGTGCCAGCAGATATGGACTGACCACAGATACGCAGTATTTT. This sequence encodes CASRYGLTTDTQYF.

This clone has just one count. The V and J genes are TRBV5-6 and TRBJ1-3; 7 nucleotides match TRBD1. CDR1 SGHDT and CDR2 YYEEEE come from the germline V gene. J was trimmed by 8 bases and V by 0 bases; bases with no gene match: 2. The CDR3 spans 13 residues. The CDR3 sequence: CASSLDRGDTIYF. The CDR3 coding sequence is TGTGCCAGCAGCTTGGACAGGGGAGACACCATATATTTT.

The gene calls are TRBV28 and TRBJ2-3; 13 bases match TRBD2. CDR1 is MDHEN and CDR2 is SYDVKM in the germline V gene. V shed 5 bases, J shed 6 bases, and the junction held 8 bases outside the gene matches. CDR3 size: 16 residues. CDR3 amino acids: CASSTPLAGGPDTQYF. CDR3 bases: TGTGCCAGCAGTACTCCACTAGCGGGGGGGCCGGATACGCAGTATTTT.

The chain employs TRBV10-3 and TRBJ1-2; no reliable D call. This CDR3 is 13 amino acids long. V was shortened by 2 bases and J by 6 bases, with 10 bases between the two germline ends. Germline CDR1 ENHRY, CDR2 SYGVKD. Here the CDR3 reads CAISEEGWDGYTF. The CDR3 DNA follows: TGTGCCATCAGTGAGGAGGGATGGGATGGCTACACCTTC.

The chain joins TRBV2 to TRBJ2-5, with 7 bases lining up with TRBD1. This CDR3 is 14 amino acids long. Germline-derived CDR1 and CDR2 are SNHLY and FYNNEI. With 6 bases clipped from V and 2 bases from J, the junction kept 6 bases outside the gene matches. As DNA, the CDR3 is TGTGCCAGCAGGGGGGACAGTAGACAAGAGACCCAGTACTTC. Translating it yields CASRGDSRQETQYF.